One and the same sample provided the 15 T cell receptor beta chains below, sequenced in a study of T cell repertoires in cytomegalovirus infection. TCRdb fed the reads into MiXCR, producing one record per CDR3 protein. In the table there are just under 300,000 distinct CDR3 sequences, around 9.1% of which are singletons. Sequencing input: PBMCs. These receptor sequences come from a human donor in good health (CMV status not recorded). Some clones in this sample may be carry-over from other donors' samples.

This clonotype was observed many times. The V call is TRBV4-3, the J call TRBJ1-1; D might be TRBD1 (6 bases). The germline CDR1 and CDR2 sequences are LGHNA and YSLEER. This CDR3 comprises 14 residues. The V gene lost 4 bases and the J gene lost 2 bases, with 11 bases spanning the gap. CDR3 DNA: TGCGCCAGCAGCCCCGGACAGCACAACACTGAAGCTTTCTTT. Translation gives CASSPGQHNTEAFF.

The CDR3 region has the DNA TGCGCCAGCAGCTTGTCGGGGGACTCCTACAATGAGCAGTTCTTC. The encoded protein is CASSLSGDSYNEQFF. J is TRBJ2-1 and V is TRBV5-1, with a tentative D call TRBD2 (6 bases). The germline V gene encodes CDR1 SGHRS and CDR2 YFSETQ. The CDR3 has 15 amino acids. Trimming pared 1 base from V and 0 bases from J, leaving 8 bases between.

This rearrangement joins TRBV4-3 to TRBJ1-1; TRBD1 is a possible D gene (5 bases). The CDR3 extends over 17 amino acids. V was clipped by 0 bases and J by 7 bases, with 21 bases between them. Germline V gene sequence: CDR1 LGHNA, CDR2 YSLEER. The CDR3 DNA reads as TGCGCCAGCAGCCAAGATGCGGCAGGGTCATGGGATAGTGAAGCTTTCTTT. Protein sequence: CASSQDAAGSWDSEAFF.

This clonotype has at least ten counts. The chain recombines TRBV11-3 with TRBJ2-2; D unclear. The V end was cut by 0 bases, the J end by 0 bases, with 11 bases between. CDR1 and CDR2 from the germline V gene are SGHNT and YENEEA. CDR3 size: 17 residues. CDR3 amino acids: CASSLDGRASNTGELFF. DNA of the CDR3: TGTGCCAGCAGCTTAGATGGGCGAGCTTCGAACACCGGGGAGCTGTTTTTT.

This clonotype was seen at least ten times. The chain couples TRBV7-6 to TRBJ2-1; D gene ambiguous. Trimming left V 5 bases short and J 1 base short, with 12 bases between. Germline V lookup: CDR1 SGHVS, CDR2 FNYEAQ. The CDR3 consists of 15 residues. The CDR3 DNA reads TGTGCCAGCAGCCATCCGGACGGGTCCTACAATGAGCAGTTCTTC. Translated: CASSHPDGSYNEQFF.

The chain is built from TRBV20-1 and TRBJ2-3; 8 nucleotides line up with TRBD2. Losses at the gene ends were 5 bases for V and 1 base for J; bases not matched to a gene: 5. The CDR3 spans 14 residues. From germline, CDR1 is DFQATT and CDR2 SNEGSKA (reference sequence). For the CDR3, the DNA is TGCAGTGCTCCCGGGACTAGTCGCACAGATACGCAGTATTTT. Amino acids: CSAPGTSRTDTQYF.

This clonotype has ten or more counts. CDR3 region: CASRQAGTSGPNNEQFF. CDR3 DNA sequence: TGTGCCAGCAGGCAAGCGGGGACTAGCGGGCCTAACAATGAGCAGTTCTTC. This rearrangement joins TRBV6-2 or TRBV6-3 to TRBJ2-1, with 12 bases identical to TRBD2. The CDR3 is 17 residues long. Germline V lookup: CDR1 MNHEY, CDR2 SVGEGT. V lost 6 bases, J lost 5 bases, and 11 bases stayed unmatched.

This chain connects TRBV3-1 to TRBJ1-5, with unresolved D. Between the trimmed V and J ends, which lost 1 base and 6 bases, there was a span of 10 bases. CDR1 and CDR2 (germline): LGHDT, YNNKEL (reference sequence). The CDR3 loop spans 14 amino acids. The CDR3 loop reads CASSQGNTFQPQHF. Written as DNA, the CDR3 is TGTGCCAGCAGCCAAGGAAATACGTTTCAGCCCCAGCATTTT.

The table lists this clonotype with many counts. The chain uses TRBV7-9 and TRBJ2-4; 11 bases agree with TRBD1. Germline-derived CDR1 and CDR2 are SEHNR and FQNEAQ (reference sequence). This CDR3 spans 16 amino acids. Germline trimming cut 5 bases from V and 8 bases from J; bases unmatched to any gene: 11. DNA for the CDR3: TGTGCCAGCAGCCCTCCTTGGACAGGGGGCGCGGACATTCAGTACTTC. Translated, it gives CASSPPWTGGADIQYF.

This clonotype has at least ten counts. J is TRBJ2-2 and V is TRBV2; D is undetermined. This CDR3 comprises 15 residues. The V gene's germline CDR1 is SNHLY and CDR2 FYNNEI. V shed 0 bases and J shed 4 bases, with 9 bases lying between them. CDR3 sequence (DNA): TGTGCCAGCAGTGAAGCGGCGTGGAGCACCGGGGAGCTGTTTTTT. Its translation: CASSEAAWSTGELFF.

In this sample, this clonotype turned up many times. The chain links TRBV12-3 or TRBV12-4 to TRBJ1-5; D may be TRBD1 (5 bases). Trimming left V 1 base short and J 3 bases short, with 7 bases between. The CDR3 runs to 14 residues. The CDR3 loop reads CASSLGGTNQPQHF. CDR3 coding DNA: TGTGCCAGCAGTTTAGGGGGCACCAATCAGCCCCAGCATTTT.

This clonotype was found many times. The V call is TRBV12-5, the J call TRBJ2-7; TRBD1 matches at 9 bases. Trimming removed 6 bases from V and 6 bases from J; junction bases left unmatched: 0. The CDR3 covers 11 residues. Germline CDR1 and CDR2: LGHNT and FRNRAP. DNA of the CDR3: TGTGCTAGTGGGACAGGGGGCGAGCAGTACTTC. Protein: CASGTGGEQYF.

This clonotype was counted ten times or more. The chain is built from TRBV18 and TRBJ1-2; D possibly corresponds to TRBD1 (5 bases). The length of the CDR3 is 15 residues. Germline values: CDR1 KGHSH, CDR2 LQKENI. V lost 2 bases and J 4 bases, leaving 14 bases between the germline ends. The chain's CDR3 is CASSPLMGQGYGYTF. The CDR3 bases are TGTGCCAGCTCACCATTAATGGGGCAGGGCTATGGCTACACCTTC.

This clonotype came up many times. The chain joins TRBV28 to TRBJ2-7; D is uncertain. The ends were cut back, 5 bases at V and 3 bases at J, with 5 bases in the middle. Germline values: CDR1 MDHEN, CDR2 SYDVKM. This CDR3 spans 11 amino acids. The chain's CDR3 is CASSEDYEQYV. CDR3 coding DNA: TGTGCCAGCAGTGAGGACTACGAGCAGTACGTC.

This clonotype was observed many times. V usage is TRBV7-2 and J usage is TRBJ2-5; D is perhaps TRBD1 (5 bases). Deletions cut 4 bases from V and 2 bases from J, with 8 bases between. The CDR3 spans 13 residues. The germline gives CDR1 SGHTA, CDR2 FQGNSA. The CDR3 loop is CASSSDSQETQYF. DNA for the CDR3: TGTGCCAGCAGCTCCGACAGTCAAGAGACCCAGTACTTC.